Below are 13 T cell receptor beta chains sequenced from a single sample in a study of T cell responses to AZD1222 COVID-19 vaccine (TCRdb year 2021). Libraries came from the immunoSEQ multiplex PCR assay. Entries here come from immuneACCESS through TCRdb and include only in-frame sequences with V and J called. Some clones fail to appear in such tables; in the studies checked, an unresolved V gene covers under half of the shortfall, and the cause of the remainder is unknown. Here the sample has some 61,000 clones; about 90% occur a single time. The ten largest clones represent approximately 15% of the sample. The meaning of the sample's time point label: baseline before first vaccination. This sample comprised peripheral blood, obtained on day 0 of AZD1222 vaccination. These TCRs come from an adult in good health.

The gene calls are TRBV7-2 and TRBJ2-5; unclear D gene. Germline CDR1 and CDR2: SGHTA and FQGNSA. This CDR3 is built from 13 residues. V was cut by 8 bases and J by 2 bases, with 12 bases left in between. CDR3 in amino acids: CASGRGSQETQYF. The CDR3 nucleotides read TGTGCCAGCGGTCGAGGCTCTCAAGAGACCCAGTACTTC. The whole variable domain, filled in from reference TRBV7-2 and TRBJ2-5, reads GAGVSQSPSNKVTEKGKDVELRCDPISGHTALYWYRQSLGQGLEFLIYFQGNSAPDKSGLPSDRFSAERTGGSVSTLTIQRTQQEDSAVYLCASGRGSQETQYFGPGTRLLVL.

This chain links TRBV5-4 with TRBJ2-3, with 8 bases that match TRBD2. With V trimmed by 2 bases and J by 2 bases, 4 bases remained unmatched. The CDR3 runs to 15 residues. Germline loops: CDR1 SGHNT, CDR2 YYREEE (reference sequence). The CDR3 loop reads CASSLSTSVTDTQYF. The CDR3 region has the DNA TGTGCCAGCAGCTTATCGACTAGCGTCACAGATACGCAGTATTTT.

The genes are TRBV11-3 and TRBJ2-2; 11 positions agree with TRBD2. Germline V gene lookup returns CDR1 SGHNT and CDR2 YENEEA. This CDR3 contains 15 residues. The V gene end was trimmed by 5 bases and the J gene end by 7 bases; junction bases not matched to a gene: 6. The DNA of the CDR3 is TGTGCCAGCAGCGTAGCGGGAGGGCCAGGCGGGGAGCTGTTTTTT. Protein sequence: CASSVAGGPGGELFF.

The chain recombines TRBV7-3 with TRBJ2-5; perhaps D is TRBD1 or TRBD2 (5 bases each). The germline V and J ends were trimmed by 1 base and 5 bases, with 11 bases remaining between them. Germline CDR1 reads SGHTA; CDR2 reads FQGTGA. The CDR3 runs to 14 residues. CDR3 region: CASSLRGDSETQYF. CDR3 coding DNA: TGTGCCAGCAGCTTAAGAGGGGATTCGGAGACCCAGTACTTC.

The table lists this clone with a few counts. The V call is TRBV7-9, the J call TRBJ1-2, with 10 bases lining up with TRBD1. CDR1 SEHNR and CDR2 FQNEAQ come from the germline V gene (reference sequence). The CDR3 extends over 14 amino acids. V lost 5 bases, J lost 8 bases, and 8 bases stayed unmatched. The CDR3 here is CASSPTGGAEGYTF. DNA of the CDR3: TGTGCCAGCAGCCCGACAGGGGGCGCGGAGGGCTACACCTTC.

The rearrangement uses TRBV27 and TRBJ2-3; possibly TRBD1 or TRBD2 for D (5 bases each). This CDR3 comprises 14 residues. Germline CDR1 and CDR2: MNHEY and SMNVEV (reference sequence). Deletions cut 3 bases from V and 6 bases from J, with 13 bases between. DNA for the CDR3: TGTGCCAGCAGTTTGCGGACTCACAGGGATACGCAGTATTTT. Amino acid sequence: CASSLRTHRDTQYF.

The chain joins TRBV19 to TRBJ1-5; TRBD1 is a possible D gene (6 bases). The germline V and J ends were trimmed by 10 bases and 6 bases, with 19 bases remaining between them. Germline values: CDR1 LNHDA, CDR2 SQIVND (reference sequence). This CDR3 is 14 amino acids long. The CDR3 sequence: CATLPLGGPQPQHF. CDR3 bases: TGTGCCACGCTTCCTCTCGGGGGGCCTCAGCCCCAGCATTTT.

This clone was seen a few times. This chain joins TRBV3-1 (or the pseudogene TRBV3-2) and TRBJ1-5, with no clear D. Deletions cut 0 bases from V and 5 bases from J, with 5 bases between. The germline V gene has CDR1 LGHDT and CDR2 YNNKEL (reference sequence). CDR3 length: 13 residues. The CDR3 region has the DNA TGTGCCAGCAGCCAAGAATGGGATCAGCCCCAGCATTTT. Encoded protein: CASSQEWDQPQHF.

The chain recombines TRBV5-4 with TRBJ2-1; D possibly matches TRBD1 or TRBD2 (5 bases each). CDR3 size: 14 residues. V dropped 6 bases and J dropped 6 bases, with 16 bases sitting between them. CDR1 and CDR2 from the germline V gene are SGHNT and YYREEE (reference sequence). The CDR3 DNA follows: TGTGCCAGCAACCCCCGGGACCAGATCAATGAGCAGTTCTTC. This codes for CASNPRDQINEQFF.

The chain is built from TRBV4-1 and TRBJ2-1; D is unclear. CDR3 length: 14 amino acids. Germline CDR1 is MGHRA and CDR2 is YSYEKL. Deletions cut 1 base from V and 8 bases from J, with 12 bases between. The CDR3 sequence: CASSQVPGQDEQFF. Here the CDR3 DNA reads TGCGCCAGCAGCCAAGTACCGGGCCAGGATGAGCAGTTCTTC.

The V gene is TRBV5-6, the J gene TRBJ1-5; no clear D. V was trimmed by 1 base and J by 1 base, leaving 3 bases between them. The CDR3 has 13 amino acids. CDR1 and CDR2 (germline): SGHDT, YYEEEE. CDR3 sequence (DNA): TGTGCCAGCAGCTTGATGAGCAATCAGCCCCAGCATTTT. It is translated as CASSLMSNQPQHF.

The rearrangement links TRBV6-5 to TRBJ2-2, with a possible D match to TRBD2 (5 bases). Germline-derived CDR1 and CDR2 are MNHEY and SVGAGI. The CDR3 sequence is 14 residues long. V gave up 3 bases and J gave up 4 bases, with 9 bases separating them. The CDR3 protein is CASSYGESTGELFF. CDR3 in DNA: TGTGCCAGCAGTTATGGGGAGTCCACCGGGGAGCTGTTTTTT.

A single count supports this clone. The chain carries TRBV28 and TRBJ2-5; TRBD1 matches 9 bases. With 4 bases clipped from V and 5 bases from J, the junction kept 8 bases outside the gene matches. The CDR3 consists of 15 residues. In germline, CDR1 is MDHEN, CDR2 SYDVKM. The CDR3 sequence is CASSSSGTGWETQYF. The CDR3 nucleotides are TGTGCCAGCAGTTCGTCCGGGACAGGGTGGGAGACCCAGTACTTC. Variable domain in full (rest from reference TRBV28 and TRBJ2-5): DVKVTQSSRYLVKRTGEKVFLECVQDMDHENMFWYRQDPGLGLRLIYFSYDVKMKEKGDIPEGYSVSREKKERFSLILESASTNQTSMYLCASSSSGTGWETQYFGPGTRLLVL.